These 16 T cell receptor beta chains originate from one sample sequenced in a study of early stage breast cancer tumors. Measured with immunoSEQ multiplex PCR; TCRdb has only the in-frame clones, and not every one. The sample gives roughly 30,000 clones, over 70% of which show up once; 4.7% is in the top ten. The sequenced sample consisted of blood. All receptors come from a person aged 35-50 years with breast cancer.

J is TRBJ1-1 and V is TRBV7-6; D gene uncertain. With 1 base removed from V and 0 bases from J, the gap between germline ends came to 6 bases. Germline assignment: CDR1 SGHVS and CDR2 FNYEAQ. The CDR3 loop spans 14 amino acids. CDR3 protein: CASSLDGLNTEAFF. DNA for the CDR3: TGTGCCAGCAGCTTAGACGGACTGAACACTGAAGCTTTCTTT.

This clone was detected only a few times. The chain is built from TRBV7-9 and TRBJ2-7; D possibly matches TRBD1 or TRBD2 (5 bases each). This CDR3 is 13 amino acids long. V was pared by 5 bases and J by 7 bases, with 15 bases between. Germline lookup yields CDR1 SEHNR and CDR2 FQNEAQ (reference sequence). CDR3 loop: CASSLNAWGEQYF. The CDR3 nucleotides read TGTGCCAGCAGCCTAAACGCGTGGGGGGAGCAGTACTTC.

The gene calls are TRBV7-9 and TRBJ2-7, with TRBD1 identical over 9 bases. From germline, CDR1 is SEHNR and CDR2 FQNEAQ (reference sequence). This CDR3 spans 15 amino acids. Germline trimming cut 1 base from V and 4 bases from J; bases unmatched to any gene: 5. In nucleotides, the CDR3 is TGTGCCAGCAGCTTAGGGTACAGGGGGCGATACGAGCAGTACTTC. This translates into CASSLGYRGRYEQYF.

The rearrangement uses TRBV9 and TRBJ2-7; 7 bases match TRBD1. J lost 6 bases, V lost 0 bases, and 9 bases had no gene match. Germline values: CDR1 SGDLS, CDR2 YYNGEE. The CDR3 contains 15 residues. The CDR3 spells CASSVGLTGMGEQYF. The CDR3 DNA is TGTGCCAGCAGCGTAGGTCTGACAGGGATGGGCGAGCAGTACTTC.

This clone was seen a single time. This chain links TRBV6-1 with TRBJ2-1; no definite D call. Trimming stripped 4 bases from V and 4 bases from J, with 8 bases between. The CDR3 extends over 13 amino acids. Germline V CDR1 and CDR2: MNHNS, SASEGT. The CDR3 region is CASSAKKYNEQFF. CDR3 nucleotides: TGTGCCAGCAGTGCTAAGAAGTACAATGAGCAGTTCTTC.

The CDR3 protein is CASSSAGNYGYTF. Here the CDR3 DNA reads TGTGCCAGCAGTTCTGCAGGGAACTATGGCTACACCTTC. The chain joins TRBV6-1 to TRBJ1-2; TRBD1 is a possible D gene (5 bases). The CDR3 runs 13 residues. Trimming took 5 bases from V and 2 from J, leaving 9 bases between them. The germline V gene encodes CDR1 MNHNS and CDR2 SASEGT.

This clone was counted once. DNA of the CDR3: TGTGCCAGCTCACCCGCAACAGGGGCTGACACTGAAGCTTTCTTT. Its translation is CASSPATGADTEAFF. The rearrangement links TRBV18 to TRBJ1-1; 7 nucleotides line up with TRBD1. The CDR3 has 15 residues. With 3 bases clipped from V and 3 bases from J, the junction kept 7 bases outside the gene matches. Looked up from germline, CDR1 is KGHSH and CDR2 is LQKENI. Together with reference TRBV18 and TRBJ1-1, the CDR3 gives the full variable domain: NAGVMQNPRHLVRRRGQEARLRCSPMKGHSHVYWYRQLPEEGLKFMVYLQKENIIDESGMPKERFSAEFPKEGPSILRIQQVVRGDSAAYFCASSPATGADTEAFFGQGTRLTVV.

This rearrangement joins TRBV5-1 to TRBJ1-1; tentatively, D is TRBD1 (5 bases). CDR3 length: 16 residues. V lost 0 bases to trimming and J lost 1 base, with 13 bases between them. Per the germline V gene, CDR1 is SGHRS and CDR2 is YFSETQ. CDR3 loop: CASSLAFKGKNTEAFF. CDR3 coding DNA: TGCGCCAGCAGCTTGGCGTTTAAGGGGAAGAACACTGAAGCTTTCTTT.

The chain recombines TRBV7-6 with TRBJ2-1, with D possibly being TRBD2 (5 bases). This CDR3 is 15 amino acids long. V lost 4 bases and J 5 bases, leaving 15 bases between the germline ends. Germline V gene data show CDR1 as SGHVS and CDR2 as FNYEAQ. CDR3 loop: CASSSRGLWNNEQFF. In DNA, the CDR3 is TGTGCCAGCAGCTCCCGAGGGTTGTGGAACAATGAGCAGTTCTTC.

The chain joins TRBV19 to TRBJ2-1, with TRBD2 matching 7 bases. This CDR3 is 17 amino acids long. Germline CDR1 is LNHDA and CDR2 is SQIVND (reference sequence). Unmatched junction bases numbered 16, after V lost 3 bases and J lost 8 bases. The CDR3 DNA follows: TGTGCCAGTAGTATCGAACCCTCCATAGGGGCGGGAGATGAGCAGTTCTTC. Its translation: CASSIEPSIGAGDEQFF.

The chain combines TRBV19 with TRBJ1-2; D not resolved. CDR1 is LNHDA and CDR2 is SQIVND in the germline V gene (reference sequence). Deletions cut 6 bases from V and 2 bases from J, with 13 bases between. This CDR3 comprises 14 residues. The CDR3: CASSPVNLNYGYTF. The DNA of the CDR3 is TGTGCCAGTAGCCCAGTGAATTTAAACTATGGCTACACCTTC.

The rearrangement joins TRBV5-1 to TRBJ2-2; 7 bases match TRBD2. Germline CDR1 is SGHRS and CDR2 is YFSETQ. Unmatched junction bases numbered 10, after V lost 4 bases and J lost 4 bases. The CDR3 spans 16 residues. CDR3 sequence (DNA): TGCGCCAGCAGCCCCAGCAGGGCGGGAGTCACCGGGGAGCTGTTTTTT. Protein: CASSPSRAGVTGELFF.

The rearrangement joins TRBV19 to TRBJ1-5; 10 positions match TRBD1. There are 16 residues in the CDR3. Germline values: CDR1 LNHDA, CDR2 SQIVND (reference sequence). V shed 6 bases and J 4 bases; nucleotides not matched to a gene: 9. CDR3: CASSRQGAFLNQPQHF. As DNA, the CDR3 is TGTGCCAGTAGCAGACAGGGGGCCTTTTTGAATCAGCCCCAGCATTTT.

This rearrangement joins TRBV30 to TRBJ2-1; D is undetermined. Germline CDR1 is GTSNPN and CDR2 is SVGIG (reference sequence). The CDR3 totals 14 residues. The V and J ends lost 0 bases and 4 bases respectively, with 10 bases between them. The CDR3 DNA reads TGTGCCTGGAGTGTATGGGAAGCTTACAATGAGCAGTTCTTC. This codes for CAWSVWEAYNEQFF.

V gene TRBV13 combines with J gene TRBJ2-7, with D tentatively TRBD1 or TRBD2 (5 bases each). CDR1 is PRHDT and CDR2 is FYEKMQ in the germline V gene (reference sequence). CDR3 size: 14 residues. V lost 2 bases and J 3 bases, leaving 11 bases between the germline ends. The CDR3 bases are TGTGCCAGCAGCTTAAGAGGGGTTAGCTACGAGCAGTACTTC. This gives the protein CASSLRGVSYEQYF.

The chain combines TRBV29-1 with TRBJ1-1; no reliable D call. The V end lost 7 bases, the J end lost 1 base, and 7 bases lay between the germline ends. The CDR3 totals 11 residues. Germline loops: CDR1 SQVTM, CDR2 ANQGSEA. The CDR3, as DNA: TGCAGCGCTACAGCGAACACTGAAGCTTTCTTT. It encodes CSATANTEAFF. Full variable domain (outside the CDR3, taken from reference TRBV29-1 and TRBJ1-1): SAVISQKPSRDICQRGTSLTIQCQVDSQVTMMFWYRQQPGQSLTLIATANQGSEATYESGFVIDKFPISRPNLTFSTLTVSNMSPEDSSIYLCSATANTEAFFGQGTRLTVV.